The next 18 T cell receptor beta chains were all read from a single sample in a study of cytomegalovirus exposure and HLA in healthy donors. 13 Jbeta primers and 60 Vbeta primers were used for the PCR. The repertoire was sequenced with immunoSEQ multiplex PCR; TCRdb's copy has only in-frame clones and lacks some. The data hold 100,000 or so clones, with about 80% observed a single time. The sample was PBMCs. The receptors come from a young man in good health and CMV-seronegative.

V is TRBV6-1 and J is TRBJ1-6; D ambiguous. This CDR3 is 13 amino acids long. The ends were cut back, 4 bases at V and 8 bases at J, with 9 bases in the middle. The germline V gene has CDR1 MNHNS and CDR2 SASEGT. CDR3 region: CASSAEVYSPLHF. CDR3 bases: TGTGCCAGCAGTGCAGAAGTGTATTCACCCCTCCACTTT.

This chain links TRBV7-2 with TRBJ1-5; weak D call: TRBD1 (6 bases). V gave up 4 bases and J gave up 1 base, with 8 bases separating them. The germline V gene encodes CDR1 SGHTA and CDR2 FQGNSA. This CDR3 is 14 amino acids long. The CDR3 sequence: CASSWQGSNQPQHF. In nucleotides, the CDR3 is TGTGCCAGCAGCTGGCAGGGGAGCAATCAGCCCCAGCATTTT.

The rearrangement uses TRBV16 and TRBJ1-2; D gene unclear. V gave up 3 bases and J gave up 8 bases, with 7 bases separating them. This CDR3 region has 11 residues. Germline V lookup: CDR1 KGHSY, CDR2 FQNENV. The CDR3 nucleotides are TGTGCCAGCAGCCAGGCCCGAGGCTACACCTTC. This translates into CASSQARGYTF.

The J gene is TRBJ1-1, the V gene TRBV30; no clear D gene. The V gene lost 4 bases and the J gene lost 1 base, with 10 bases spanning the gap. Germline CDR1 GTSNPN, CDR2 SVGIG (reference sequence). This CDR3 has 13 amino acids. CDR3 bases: TGTGCCTGGACTCAACAGAAGAACACTGAAGCTTTCTTT. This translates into CAWTQQKNTEAFF.

This CDR3 reads CASSVAGTLSYEQYF. DNA for the CDR3: TGTGCCAGCAGCGTCGCGGGGACCCTTTCCTACGAGCAGTACTTC. The rearrangement links TRBV9 to TRBJ2-7; weak D call: TRBD2 (6 bases). Germline V gene lookup returns CDR1 SGDLS and CDR2 YYNGEE. CDR3 size: 15 residues. V was clipped by 2 bases and J by 1 base, with 13 bases between them.

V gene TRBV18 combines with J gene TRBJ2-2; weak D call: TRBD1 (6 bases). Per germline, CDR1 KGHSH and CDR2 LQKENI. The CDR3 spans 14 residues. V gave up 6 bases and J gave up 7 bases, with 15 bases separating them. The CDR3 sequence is CASSRMDSGGELFF. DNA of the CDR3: TGTGCCAGCTCGAGAATGGACAGCGGCGGGGAGCTGTTTTTT.

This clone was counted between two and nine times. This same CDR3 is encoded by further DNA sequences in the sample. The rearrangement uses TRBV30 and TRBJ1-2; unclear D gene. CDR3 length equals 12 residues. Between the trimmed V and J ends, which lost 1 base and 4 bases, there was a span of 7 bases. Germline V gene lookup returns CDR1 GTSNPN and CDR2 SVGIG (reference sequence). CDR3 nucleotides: TGTGCCTGGAGTGGCGGTGGCTATGGCTACACCTTC. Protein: CAWSGGGYGYTF. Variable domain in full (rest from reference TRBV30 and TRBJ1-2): SQTIHQWPATLVQPVGSPLSLECTVEGTSNPNLYWYRQAAGRGLQLLFYSVGIGQISSEVPQNLSASRPQDRQFILSSKKLLLSDSGFYLCAWSGGGYGYTFGSGTRLTVV.

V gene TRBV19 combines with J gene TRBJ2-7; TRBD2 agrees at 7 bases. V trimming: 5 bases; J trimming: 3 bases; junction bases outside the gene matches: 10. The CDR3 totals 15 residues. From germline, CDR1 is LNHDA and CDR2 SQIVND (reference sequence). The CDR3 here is CASSHRLADVYEQYF. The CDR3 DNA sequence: TGTGCCAGTAGTCACCGACTAGCTGACGTCTACGAGCAGTACTTC.

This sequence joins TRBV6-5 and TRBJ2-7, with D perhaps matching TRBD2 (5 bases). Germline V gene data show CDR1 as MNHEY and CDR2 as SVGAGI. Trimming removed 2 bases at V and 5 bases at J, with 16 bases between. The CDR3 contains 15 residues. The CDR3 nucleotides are TGTGCCAGCAGTTACGCGAGCTTACAGAGGGACGAGCAGTACTTC. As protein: CASSYASLQRDEQYF.

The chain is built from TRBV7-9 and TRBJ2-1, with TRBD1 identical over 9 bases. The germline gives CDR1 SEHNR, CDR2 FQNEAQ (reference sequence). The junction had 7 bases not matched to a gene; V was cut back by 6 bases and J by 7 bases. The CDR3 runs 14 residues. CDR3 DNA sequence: TGTGCCAGCAGTCCGACAGGGGGGAAAAATGAGCAGTTCTTC. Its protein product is CASSPTGGKNEQFF.

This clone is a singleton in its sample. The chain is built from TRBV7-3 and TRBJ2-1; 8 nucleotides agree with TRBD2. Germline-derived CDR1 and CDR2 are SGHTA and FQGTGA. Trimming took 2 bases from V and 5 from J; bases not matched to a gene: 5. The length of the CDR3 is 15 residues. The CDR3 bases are TGTGCCAGCAGCTTAGCGGGAGGAGGTGACAATGAGCAGTTCTTC. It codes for CASSLAGGGDNEQFF.

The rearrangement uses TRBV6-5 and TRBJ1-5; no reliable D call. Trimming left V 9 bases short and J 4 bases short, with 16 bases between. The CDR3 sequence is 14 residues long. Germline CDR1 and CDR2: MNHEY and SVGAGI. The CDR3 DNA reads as TGTGCCAGTAAGGAGGGTTACGGAAATCAGCCCCAGCATTTT. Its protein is CASKEGYGNQPQHF.

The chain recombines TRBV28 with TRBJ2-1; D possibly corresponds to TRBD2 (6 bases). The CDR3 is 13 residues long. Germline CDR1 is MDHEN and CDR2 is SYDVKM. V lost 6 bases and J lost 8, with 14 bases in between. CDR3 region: CASSPLGGYEQFF. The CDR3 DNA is TGTGCCAGCAGCCCTTTGGGAGGCTATGAGCAGTTCTTC.

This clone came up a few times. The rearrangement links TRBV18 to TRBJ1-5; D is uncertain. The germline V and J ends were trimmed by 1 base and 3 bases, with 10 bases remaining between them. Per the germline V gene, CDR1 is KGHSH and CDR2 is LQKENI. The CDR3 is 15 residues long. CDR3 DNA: TGTGCCAGCTCACCACAAGGTGACTTCAATCAGCCCCAGCATTTT. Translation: CASSPQGDFNQPQHF. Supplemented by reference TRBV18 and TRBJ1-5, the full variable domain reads NAGVMQNPRHLVRRRGQEARLRCSPMKGHSHVYWYRQLPEEGLKFMVYLQKENIIDESGMPKERFSAEFPKEGPSILRIQQVVRGDSAAYFCASSPQGDFNQPQHFGDGTRLSIL.

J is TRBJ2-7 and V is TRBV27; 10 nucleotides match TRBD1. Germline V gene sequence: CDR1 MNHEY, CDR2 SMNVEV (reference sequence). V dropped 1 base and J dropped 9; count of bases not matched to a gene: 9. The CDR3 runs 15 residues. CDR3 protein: CASSLLGTGALGQYF. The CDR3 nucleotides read TGTGCCAGCAGTTTATTAGGGACAGGGGCTTTGGGGCAGTACTTC.

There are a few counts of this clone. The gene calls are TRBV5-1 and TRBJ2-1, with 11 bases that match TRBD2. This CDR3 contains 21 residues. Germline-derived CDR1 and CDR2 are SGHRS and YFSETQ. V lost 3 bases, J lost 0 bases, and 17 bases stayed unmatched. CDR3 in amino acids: CASSSLSTTSGAVSSYNEQFF. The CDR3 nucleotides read TGCGCCAGCAGCTCACTTTCGACGACTAGCGGGGCGGTAAGCTCCTACAATGAGCAGTTCTTC. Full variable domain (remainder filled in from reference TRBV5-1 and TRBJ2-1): KAGVTQTPRYLIKTRGQQVTLSCSPISGHRSVSWYQQTPGQGLQFLFEYFSETQRNKGNFPGRFSGRQFSNSRSEMNVSTLELGDSALYLCASSSLSTTSGAVSSYNEQFFGPGTRLTVL.

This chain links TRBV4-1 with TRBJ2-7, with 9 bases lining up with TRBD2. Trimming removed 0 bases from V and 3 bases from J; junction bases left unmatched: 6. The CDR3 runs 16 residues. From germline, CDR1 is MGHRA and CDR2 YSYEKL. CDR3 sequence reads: CASSQDPPSGNYEQYF. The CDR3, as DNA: TGCGCCAGCAGCCAAGATCCCCCTAGCGGGAACTACGAGCAGTACTTC.

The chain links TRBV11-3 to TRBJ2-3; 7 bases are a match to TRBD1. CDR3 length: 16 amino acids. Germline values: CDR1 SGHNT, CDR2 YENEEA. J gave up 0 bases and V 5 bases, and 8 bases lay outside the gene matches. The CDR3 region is CASSTEGARSTDTQYF. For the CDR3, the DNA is TGTGCCAGCAGCACCGAGGGGGCCCGAAGCACAGATACGCAGTATTTT.